This T cell receptor beta chain is from a study of vaccination effects on CD4 cells after COVID-19. Trimming took off 5 bases at V and 3 bases at J, with 17 bases between the two ends. This CDR3 is built from 15 residues. Germline CDR1 and CDR2: LNHDA and SQIVND (reference sequence). Pools of viral peptides were used by the ViraFEST assay to expand antigen-specific CD4+ T cells ahead of sequencing. Subsequent to a culture period of around eleven days, CD4+ T cells were isolated. Between March and December 2020, the person had a SARS-CoV-2 infection that PCR confirmed. Findings of the study overall: After vaccination, at late timepoints, clones induced by infection and by vaccine contracted markedly.

A note on this clone: Antigen: not known.

The repertoire was sequenced with immunoSEQ multiplex PCR; TCRdb's copy has only in-frame clones and lacks some. The sample has tens of thousands of clones; around 72% are singletons. This sequence joins TRBV19 and TRBJ2-7, with TRBD1 as a possible D gene (6 bases). This receptor was obtained from a human donor who had a prior SARS-CoV-2 infection. The sequences come from CD4+ T cells from PBMCs cultured with HCoV-NL63 spike peptides, collected before COVID-19 vaccination. CDR3 residues: CASSPRTAADYEQYF. The DNA of the CDR3 is TGTGCCAGTAGTCCACGGACAGCCGCGGACTACGAGCAGTACTTC. The whole variable domain, filled in from reference TRBV19 and TRBJ2-7, reads DGGITQSPKYLFRKEGQNVTLSCEQNLNHDAMYWYRQDPGQGLRLIYYSQIVNDFQKGDIAEGYSVSREKKESFPLTVTSAQKNPTAFYLCASSPRTAADYEQYFGPGTRLTVT.